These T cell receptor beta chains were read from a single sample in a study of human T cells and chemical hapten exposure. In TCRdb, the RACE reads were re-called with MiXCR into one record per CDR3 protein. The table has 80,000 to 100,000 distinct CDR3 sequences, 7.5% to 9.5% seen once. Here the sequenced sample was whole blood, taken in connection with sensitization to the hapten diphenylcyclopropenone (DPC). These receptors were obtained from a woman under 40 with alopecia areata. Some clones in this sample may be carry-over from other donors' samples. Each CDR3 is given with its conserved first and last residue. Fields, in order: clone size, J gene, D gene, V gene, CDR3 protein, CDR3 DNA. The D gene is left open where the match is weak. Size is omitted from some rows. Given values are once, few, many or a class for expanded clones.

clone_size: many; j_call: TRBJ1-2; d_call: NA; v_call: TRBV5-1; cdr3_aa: CASSINRDYGYTF; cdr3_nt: TGCGCCAGCAGTATCAACCGGGACTATGGCTACACCTTC
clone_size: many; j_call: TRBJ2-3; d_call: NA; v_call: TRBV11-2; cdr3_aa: CASGADTQYF; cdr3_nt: TGTGCCAGCGGGGCAGATACGCAGTATTTT
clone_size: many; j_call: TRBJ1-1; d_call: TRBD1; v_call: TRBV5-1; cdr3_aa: CASSSGTANTEAFF; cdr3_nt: TGCGCCAGCAGCTCAGGGACAGCGAACACTGAAGCTTTCTTT
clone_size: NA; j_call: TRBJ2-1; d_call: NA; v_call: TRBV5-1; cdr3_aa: CASRHRQGGSLGYNEQFF; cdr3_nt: TGCGCCAGCAGGCACAGACAGGGAGGGAGTCTGGGGTACAATGAGCAGTTCTTC
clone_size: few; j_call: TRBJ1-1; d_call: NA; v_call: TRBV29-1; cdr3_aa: CSVFGTGEAFF; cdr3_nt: TGCAGCGTTTTCGGAACAGGAGAAGCTTTCTTT
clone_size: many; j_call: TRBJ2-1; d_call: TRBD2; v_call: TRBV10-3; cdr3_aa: CAISDLAGVNEQFF; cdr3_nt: TGTGCCATCAGTGATTTAGCGGGGGTGAATGAGCAGTTCTTC
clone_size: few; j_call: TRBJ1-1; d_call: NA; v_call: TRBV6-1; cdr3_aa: CASSEWAVAEAFF; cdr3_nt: TGTGCCAGCAGTGAATGGGCAGTCGCTGAAGCTTTCTTT
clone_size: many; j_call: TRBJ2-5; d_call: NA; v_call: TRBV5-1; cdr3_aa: CASSWGDRTNQETQYF; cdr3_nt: TGCGCCAGCAGCTGGGGGGACAGAACCAACCAAGAGACCCAGTACTTC
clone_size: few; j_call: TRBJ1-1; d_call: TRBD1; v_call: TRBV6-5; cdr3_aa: CASTPRDRSNTEAFF; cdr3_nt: TGTGCCAGCACTCCCCGGGACAGGTCCAACACTGAAGCTTTCTTT
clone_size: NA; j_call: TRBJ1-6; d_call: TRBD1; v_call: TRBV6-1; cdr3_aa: CASRRDRVRPPLHF; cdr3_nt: TGTGCCAGCAGGCGGGACAGGGTACGTCCACCCCTCCACTTT
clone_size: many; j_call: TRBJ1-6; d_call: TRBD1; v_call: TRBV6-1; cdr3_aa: CASSGGTAASSPLHF; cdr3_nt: TGTGCCAGCAGTGGTGGGACAGCAGCTTCGTCACCCCTCCACTTT
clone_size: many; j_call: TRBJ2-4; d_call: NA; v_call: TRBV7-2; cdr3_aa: CASSLGPTIAKNIQYF; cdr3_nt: TGTGCCAGCAGCTTAGGCCCCACTATAGCCAAAAACATTCAGTACTTC
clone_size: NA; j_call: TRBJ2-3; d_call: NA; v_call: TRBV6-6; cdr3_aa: CASTLDSETQYF; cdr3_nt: TGTGCCAGCACCTTGGACTCTGAAACGCAGTATTTT
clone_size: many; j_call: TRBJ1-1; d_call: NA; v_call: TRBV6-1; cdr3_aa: CASRLVGFEAFF; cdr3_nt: TGTGCCAGCAGACTAGTGGGATTCGAAGCTTTCTTT
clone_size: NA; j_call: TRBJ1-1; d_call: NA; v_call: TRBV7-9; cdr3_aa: CASSLEVPRGAGAFF; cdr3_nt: TGTGCCAGCAGCTTAGAAGTCCCCAGAGGTGCTGGGGCTTTCTTT
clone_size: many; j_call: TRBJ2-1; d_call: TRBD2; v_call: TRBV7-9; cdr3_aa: CASSFSGEPYNEQFF; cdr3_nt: TGTGCCAGCAGCTTTAGCGGGGAGCCCTACAATGAGCAGTTCTTC
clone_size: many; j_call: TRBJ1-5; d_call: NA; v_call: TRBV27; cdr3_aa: CASSRGGRDQPQHF; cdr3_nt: TGTGCCAGCAGTAGGGGGGGCCGAGATCAGCCCCAGCATTTT
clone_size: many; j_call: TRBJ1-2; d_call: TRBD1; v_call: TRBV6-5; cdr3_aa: CATQQGHGYTF; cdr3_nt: TGTGCCACTCAACAGGGGCATGGCTACACCTTC
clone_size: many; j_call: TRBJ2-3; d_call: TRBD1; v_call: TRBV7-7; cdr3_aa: CASSQGQDADTQYF; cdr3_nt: TGTGCCAGCAGCCAGGGACAGGACGCAGATACGCAGTATTTT
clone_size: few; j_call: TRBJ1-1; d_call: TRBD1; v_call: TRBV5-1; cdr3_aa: CASSESDRAEAFF; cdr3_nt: TGCGCCAGCAGCGAATCCGACAGGGCTGAAGCTTTCTTT
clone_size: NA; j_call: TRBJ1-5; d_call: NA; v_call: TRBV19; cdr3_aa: CASSLRDNQPQHF; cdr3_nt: TGTGCCAGTAGTCTACGGGACAATCAGCCCCAGCATTTT
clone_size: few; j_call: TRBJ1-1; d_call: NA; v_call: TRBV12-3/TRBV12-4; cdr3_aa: CASSQPYDRLNTEAFF; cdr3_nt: TGTGCCAGCAGTCAACCCTATGACAGGTTGAACACTGAAGCTTTCTTT
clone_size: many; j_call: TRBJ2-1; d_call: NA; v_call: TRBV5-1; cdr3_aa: CASSPGDGTYNEQFF; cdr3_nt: TGCGCCAGCAGCCCTGGGGACGGTACTTACAATGAGCAGTTCTTC
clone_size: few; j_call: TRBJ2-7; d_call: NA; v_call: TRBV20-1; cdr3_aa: CSALRAGWDEQYF; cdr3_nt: TGCAGTGCCCTTAGGGCAGGATGGGACGAGCAGTACTTC
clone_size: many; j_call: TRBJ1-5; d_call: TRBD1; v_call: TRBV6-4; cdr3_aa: CARGTATDQPQHF; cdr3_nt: TGTGCCAGAGGGACAGCAACTGATCAGCCCCAGCATTTT
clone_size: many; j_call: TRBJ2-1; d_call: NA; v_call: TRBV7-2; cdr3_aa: CASSLALSAGNEQFF; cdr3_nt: TGTGCCAGCAGCTTAGCGCTTAGTGCGGGGAATGAGCAGTTCTTC
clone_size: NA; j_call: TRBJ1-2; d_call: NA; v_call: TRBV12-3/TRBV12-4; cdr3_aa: CASSLRGYTF; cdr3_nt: TGTGCCAGCAGCCTACGTGGCTACACCTTC
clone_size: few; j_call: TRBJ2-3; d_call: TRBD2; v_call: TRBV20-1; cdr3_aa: CSALAGGMSSTDTQYF; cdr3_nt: TGCAGTGCTCTAGCGGGGGGGATGTCGAGCACAGATACGCAGTATTTT
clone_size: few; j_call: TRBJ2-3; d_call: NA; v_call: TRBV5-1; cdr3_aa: CASSPLVSTDTQYF; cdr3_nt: TGCGCCAGCAGCCCACTAGTGAGCACAGATACGCAGTATTTT
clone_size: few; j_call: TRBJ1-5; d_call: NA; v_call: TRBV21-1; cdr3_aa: CASSKATGDSNQPQHF; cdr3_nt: TGTGCCAGCAGCAAAGCCACAGGGGATAGCAATCAGCCCCAGCATTTT
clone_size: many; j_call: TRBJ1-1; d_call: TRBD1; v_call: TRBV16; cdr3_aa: CASSQGTGRSEAFF; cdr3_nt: TGTGCCAGCAGCCAAGGGACAGGGAGGAGCGAAGCTTTCTTT
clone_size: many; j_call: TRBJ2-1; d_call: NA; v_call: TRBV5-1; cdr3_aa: CASSRDEGGFQEQFF; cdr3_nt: TGCGCCAGCAGTCGGGACGAGGGTGGATTCCAAGAGCAGTTCTTC
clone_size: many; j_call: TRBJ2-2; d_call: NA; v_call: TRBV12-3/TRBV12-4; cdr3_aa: CASSPPTTGELFF; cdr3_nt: TGTGCCAGCAGTCCCCCGACAACCGGGGAGCTGTTTTTT